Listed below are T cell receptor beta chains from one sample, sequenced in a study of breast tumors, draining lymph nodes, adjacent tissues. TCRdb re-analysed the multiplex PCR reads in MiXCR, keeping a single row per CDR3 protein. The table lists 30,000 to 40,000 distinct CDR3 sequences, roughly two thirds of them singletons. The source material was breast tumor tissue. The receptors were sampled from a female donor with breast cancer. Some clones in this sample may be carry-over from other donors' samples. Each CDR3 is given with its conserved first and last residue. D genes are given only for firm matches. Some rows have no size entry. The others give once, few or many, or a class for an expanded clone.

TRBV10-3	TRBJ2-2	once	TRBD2	CAIGGRKKTGELFF	TGTGCCATCGGCGGGAGGAAAAAAACCGGGGAGCTGTTTTTT
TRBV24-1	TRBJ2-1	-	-	CATSDWNEQFF	TGTGCCACCAGTGATTGGAATGAGCAGTTCTTC
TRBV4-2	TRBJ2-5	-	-	CASSQEGGPAPRETQYF	TGTGCCAGCAGCCAAGAGGGGGGGCCCGCGCCCAGAGAGACCCAGTACTTC
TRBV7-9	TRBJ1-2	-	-	CASGRGQENYGYTF	TGTGCCAGCGGCCGCGGCCAGGAGAACTATGGCTACACCTTC
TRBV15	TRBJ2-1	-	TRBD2	CATSRGLAESNEQFF	TGTGCCACCAGCAGGGGACTAGCGGAAAGCAATGAGCAGTTCTTC
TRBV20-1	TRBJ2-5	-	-	CSASSGLETQYF	TGCAGTGCTAGTTCAGGGTTAGAGACCCAGTACTTC
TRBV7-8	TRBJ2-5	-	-	CASSPGQMYQETQYF	TGTGCCAGCAGTCCGGGACAAATGTACCAAGAGACCCAGTACTTC
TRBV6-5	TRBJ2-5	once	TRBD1	CASSYRDRGWGETQYF	TGTGCCAGCAGTTACCGGGACAGGGGATGGGGAGAGACCCAGTACTTC
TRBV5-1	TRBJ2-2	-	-	CASSLDTNTGELFF	TGCGCCAGCAGCTTGGACACGAACACCGGGGAGCTGTTTTTT
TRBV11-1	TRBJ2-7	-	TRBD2	CASSNRGRGEGEQYF	TGTGCCAGCAGCAATCGAGGCCGGGGGGAGGGCGAGCAGTACTTC
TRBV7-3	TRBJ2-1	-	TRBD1	CASSDPLRQGNEQFF	TGTGCCAGCAGCGATCCCCTTCGACAGGGCAATGAGCAGTTCTTC
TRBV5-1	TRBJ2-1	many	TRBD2	CASSLDSGGINEQFF	TGCGCCAGCAGCTTGGATTCGGGAGGGATAAATGAGCAGTTCTTC
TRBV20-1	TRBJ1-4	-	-	CSARAPWGEKLFF	TGCAGTGCCCGAGCCCCATGGGGAGAAAAACTGTTTTTT
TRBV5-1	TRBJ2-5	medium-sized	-	CASSLEGPLGVETQYF	TGCGCCAGCAGCTTGGAAGGACCACTAGGGGTAGAGACCCAGTACTTC
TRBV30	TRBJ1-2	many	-	CAWSVPVRLTLNYGYTF	TGTGCCTGGAGTGTCCCGGTTCGGTTGACCCTAAACTATGGCTACACCTTC
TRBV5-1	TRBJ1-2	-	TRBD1	CASSRDRVEGYTF	TGCGCCAGCAGTAGGGACAGGGTTGAAGGCTACACCTTC
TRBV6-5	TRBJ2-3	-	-	CASSYPTVRDTQYF	TGTGCCAGCAGTTACCCCACTGTGCGAGATACGCAGTATTTT
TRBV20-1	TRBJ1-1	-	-	CSANPRGTEAFF	TGCAGTGCTAATCCCAGGGGCACTGAAGCTTTCTTT
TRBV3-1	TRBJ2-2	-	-	CASSQDYGLNTGELFF	TGCGCCAGCAGCCAAGATTATGGCCTGAACACCGGGGAGCTGTTTTTT
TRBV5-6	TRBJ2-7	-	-	CASSWETGLRDEQYF	TGTGCCAGCAGCTGGGAGACGGGCCTTCGGGACGAGCAGTACTTC